This T cell receptor beta chain derives from a study of shared clonotypes between healthy human individuals. This clone has only one observation. What it recognizes is unknown. Assay execution proceeded at the deep level. Here immunoSEQ multiplex PCR was the method, and the copy in TCRdb shows in-frame clones only, minus some. The sample lists 1,400,000 or so clones, 98% occurring once. Researchers partitioned CD4+ cells into CD45RA+ naive and CD45RA-negative memory subsets. Study-wide results and limits: In contrast to clonotypes shared by all four donors, non-shared clonotypes had lower generation probabilities.

J lost 5 bases, V lost 5 bases, and 9 bases had no gene match. Germline V CDR1 and CDR2: MNHEY, SMNVEV (reference sequence). CDR3 size: 15 residues. This clonotype originated in a man between 25 and 39 years old in good health. The sequencing sample was made of naive CD4+ T cells sorted from blood. Regarding subset: CD45RA+ positively selected. The V call is TRBV27, the J call TRBJ1-5, with TRBD1 matching 7 bases. The CDR3 region has the DNA TGTGCCAGCAGTCCACGGACAGGTTGGGATCAGCCCCAGCATTTT. This codes for CASSPRTGWDQPQHF.